These 8 T cell receptor beta chains were sequenced from one sample in a study of B cell selection in AIRE deficiency. The data were produced by immunoSEQ multiplex PCR, yet TCRdb's version contains in-frame clones alone and is incomplete. Of 21,000 or so clones in the sample, about 97% are singletons; the top ten hold approximately 0.31%. CD4+CD127+ cells were sorted as the conventional CD4 T cells. Material for sequencing was conventional CD4+ T cells sorted from PBMCs. These receptors were collected from a human donor with AIRE deficiency.

The gene calls are TRBV6-5 and TRBJ1-1; 8 nucleotides align to TRBD1. The CDR3 loop spans 14 amino acids. With V trimmed by 0 bases and J by 3 bases, 0 bases remained unmatched. Germline V gene data show CDR1 as MNHEY and CDR2 as SVGAGI. CDR3 sequence (DNA): TGTGCCAGCAGTTACTCGGACAGGGACACTGAAGCTTTCTTT. Translating gives CASSYSDRDTEAFF.

This chain links TRBV9 with TRBJ2-1; 7 bases fit TRBD2. The germline gives CDR1 SGDLS, CDR2 YYNGEE. The CDR3 totals 15 residues. J gave up 2 bases and V 6 bases, and 8 bases lay outside the gene matches. CDR3 sequence reads: CASTLRDYPYNEQFF. The DNA of the CDR3 is TGTGCCAGCACCCTAAGGGACTATCCCTACAATGAGCAGTTCTTC.

The rearrangement joins TRBV4-2 to TRBJ2-3; 7 bases are shared with TRBD2. The CDR3 has 14 amino acids. The trim removed 4 bases at V and 7 bases at J, leaving 8 bases unmatched. Germline assignment: CDR1 LGHNA and CDR2 YNFKEQ. The CDR3, as DNA: TGTGCCAGCAGCCCGACTAGCTTGGGAAATACGCAGTATTTT. Its protein product is CASSPTSLGNTQYF.

This clone was recorded once. The chain combines TRBV5-1 with TRBJ1-4, with a weak D call TRBD1 (5 bases). The germline gives CDR1 SGHRS, CDR2 YFSETQ. This CDR3 has 15 residues. V shed 6 bases and J shed 8 bases, with 20 bases lying between them. The DNA for the CDR3 is TGCGCCAGCACCTCCTCCTGGGGCCAGTGGGAAAAACTGTTTTTT. This sequence encodes CASTSSWGQWEKLFF.

This clone has only one observation. This chain links TRBV9 with TRBJ2-6; D not resolved. CDR1 and CDR2 from the germline V gene are SGDLS and YYNGEE. The CDR3 runs to 15 residues. V lost 3 bases and J lost 2, with 9 bases in between. The CDR3 DNA reads TGTGCCAGCAGCGCAGAGAGAGCTGGGGCCAACGTCCTGACTTTC. It specifies CASSAERAGANVLTF.

The chain recombines TRBV2 with TRBJ1-6; D unresolved. The germline gives CDR1 SNHLY, CDR2 FYNNEI. V was pared by 8 bases and J by 2 bases, with 4 bases between. The CDR3 is 12 residues long. CDR3 region: CASRAYNSPLHF. The CDR3 nucleotides are TGTGCCAGCCGGGCCTATAATTCACCCCTCCACTTT.

The V gene is TRBV7-8, the J gene TRBJ2-7; 7 positions agree with TRBD1. Germline CDR1 SGHVS, CDR2 FQNEAQ. The CDR3 totals 14 residues. Unmatched junction bases numbered 5, after V lost 2 bases and J lost 4 bases. CDR3 coding DNA: TGTGCCAGCAGCTTATTGTTGACAGGGTACGAGCAGTACTTC. Translating gives CASSLLLTGYEQYF.

The rearrangement links TRBV27 to TRBJ2-5; a possible D gene is TRBD1 (5 bases). The germline V and J ends were trimmed by 5 bases and 5 bases, with 21 bases remaining between them. The CDR3 runs 16 residues. The germline CDR1 and CDR2 sequences are MNHEY and SMNVEV (reference sequence). DNA for the CDR3: TGTGCCAGCAGTAAGAGAGCGACAGACCTTGGGGAGACCCAGTACTTC. It specifies CASSKRATDLGETQYF.